Following are 13 T cell receptor beta chains from one sample sequenced in a study of cytomegalovirus exposure and HLA in healthy donors. The PCR made use of 60 Vbeta and 13 Jbeta primers. Sequencing used immunoSEQ multiplex PCR; TCRdb keeps in-frame clones, though not all of them. Of over 150,000 clones listed, around 74% are singletons. The sequencing sample was made of PBMCs. The source is a man between 18 and 35 years old in good health and CMV-seronegative.

This clone was counted only a few times. This chain joins TRBV6-6 and TRBJ1-6; D is perhaps TRBD1 (5 bases). CDR1 is MNHNY, CDR2 SVGAGI, per germline (reference sequence). The V end lost 5 bases, the J end lost 1 base, and 6 bases lay between the germline ends. This CDR3 spans 14 amino acids. CDR3 coding DNA: TGTGCCAGCAGTGGGGGGTCCTATAATTCACCCCTCCACTTT. This encodes CASSGGSYNSPLHF.

The V gene is TRBV19, the J gene TRBJ1-1, with D possibly being TRBD1 (5 bases). The V end lost 5 bases, the J end lost 5 bases, and 30 bases lay between the germline ends. This CDR3 contains 19 residues. Germline V gene data show CDR1 as LNHDA and CDR2 as SQIVND (reference sequence). The chain's CDR3 is CASSGGGTEPFPKGTEAFF. The CDR3 nucleotides are TGTGCCAGTAGTGGGGGGGGGACGGAGCCGTTTCCAAAGGGGACTGAAGCTTTCTTT.

This clone was counted between two and nine times. The rearrangement links TRBV6-1 to TRBJ2-7; 12 bases fit TRBD1. In germline, CDR1 is MNHNS, CDR2 SASEGT. V was pared by 5 bases and J by 1 base, with 3 bases of the junction left unmatched. This CDR3 contains 15 residues. The CDR3 loop is CASSWGQGASYEQYF. The CDR3 nucleotides are TGTGCCAGCAGTTGGGGACAGGGGGCTTCCTACGAGCAGTACTTC.

This clone has only a few counts. The V gene is TRBV7-2, the J gene TRBJ2-7; D may be TRBD2 (6 bases). CDR3 size: 15 residues. The germline V and J ends were trimmed by 5 bases and 0 bases, with 14 bases remaining between them. Germline lookup yields CDR1 SGHTA and CDR2 FQGNSA. CDR3 sequence: CASSQDSGYSYEQYF. The CDR3 DNA reads TGTGCCAGCAGCCAAGATAGCGGATACTCCTACGAGCAGTACTTC.

This clone was found a few times. The chain recombines TRBV6-4 with TRBJ2-5; 9 bases align to TRBD2. Germline CDR1 reads MRHNA; CDR2 reads SNTAGT. Trimming took 3 bases from V and 5 from J; bases not matched to a gene: 7. The CDR3 has 15 amino acids. Here the CDR3 reads CASSEEAGGPETQYF. CDR3 coding DNA: TGTGCCAGCAGTGAGGAGGCGGGGGGGCCCGAGACCCAGTACTTC.

This chain connects TRBV5-6 to TRBJ2-2, with TRBD2 as a possible D gene (5 bases). The ends were cut back, 0 bases at V and 4 bases at J, with 13 bases in the middle. Germline V gene lookup returns CDR1 SGHDT and CDR2 YYEEEE. This CDR3 has 16 residues. The CDR3 reads CASSLAGIQVTGELFF. The CDR3 DNA sequence: TGTGCCAGCAGCTTGGCGGGGATCCAAGTCACCGGGGAGCTGTTTTTT. Full variable domain (missing parts from reference TRBV5-6 and TRBJ2-2): DAGVTQSPTHLIKTRGQQVTLRCSPKSGHDTVSWYQQALGQGPQFIFQYYEEEERQRGNFPDRFSGHQFPNYSSELNVNALLLGDSALYLCASSLAGIQVTGELFFGEGSRLTVL.

The sample holds one count of this clone. The rearrangement uses TRBV5-8 and TRBJ2-1, with 8 bases matching TRBD1. Germline V lookup: CDR1 SGHTS, CDR2 YDEGEE. After removal of 2 bases from V and 4 bases from J, the junction contained 5 bases not matched to a gene. This CDR3 spans 15 amino acids. Written as DNA, the CDR3 is TGTGCCAGCAGCTTTTTTGGGACAGGATACAATGAGCAGTTCTTC. It codes for CASSFFGTGYNEQFF.

The chain joins TRBV15 to TRBJ2-5; D uncertain. Germline V gene data show CDR1 as LNHNV and CDR2 as YYDKDF (reference sequence). V shed 0 bases and J shed 5 bases, with 13 bases lying between them. This CDR3 is 15 amino acids long. The CDR3 bases are TGTGCCACCAGCAGAGATGAGGTGGGTCGGGAGACCCAGTACTTC. It encodes CATSRDEVGRETQYF.

This clone was recorded a few times. CDR3 loop: CASSYGGYTEAFF. The CDR3 DNA reads as TGTGCCAGCAGTTACGGGGGGTACACTGAAGCTTTCTTT. The rearrangement links TRBV6-5 to TRBJ1-1, with D maybe TRBD1 (5 bases). Per the germline V gene, CDR1 is MNHEY and CDR2 is SVGAGI. CDR3 size: 13 residues. V was cut by 2 bases and J by 3 bases, with 7 bases left in between.

The rearrangement joins TRBV5-4 to TRBJ2-1; 11 bases align to TRBD2. The CDR3 has 16 amino acids. J lost 8 bases, V lost 0 bases, and 7 bases had no gene match. Germline V gene sequence: CDR1 SGHNT, CDR2 YYREEE (reference sequence). DNA of the CDR3: TGTGCCAGCAGCTTGGAACTAGCGGGGGTGTACGATGAGCAGTTCTTC. It translates to CASSLELAGVYDEQFF.

This clone was detected only a few times. This chain connects TRBV6-5 to TRBJ1-4; no reliable D call. CDR1 is MNHEY and CDR2 is SVGAGI in the germline V gene. V gave up 6 bases and J gave up 0 bases, with 8 bases separating them. The CDR3 length is 14 residues. CDR3 nucleotides: TGTGCCAGCAGAACAGCCGCAACTAATGAAAAACTGTTTTTT. It is translated as CASRTAATNEKLFF.

This CDR3 is CASSLRGEQYV. The CDR3 DNA sequence: TGTGCCAGCAGTTTACGGGGGGAGCAGTACGTC. The chain carries TRBV28 and TRBJ2-7, with D perhaps TRBD2 (6 bases). The germline V and J ends were trimmed by 2 bases and 7 bases, with 6 bases remaining between them. The CDR3 is 11 residues long. The V gene's germline CDR1 is MDHEN and CDR2 SYDVKM.

The chain carries TRBV9 and TRBJ1-2, with D hard to call. The CDR3 is 15 amino acids. Germline values: CDR1 SGDLS, CDR2 YYNGEE. Trimming shortened V by 4 bases and J by 4 bases, and 17 bases separated the two germline ends. The CDR3 is CASSTLVPIGYGYTF. In DNA form, the CDR3 reads TGTGCCAGCAGCACCCTGGTCCCGATCGGCTATGGCTACACCTTC. Looking up the rest from reference TRBV9 and TRBJ1-2 gives the full variable domain: DSGVTQTPKHLITATGQRVTLRCSPRSGDLSVYWYQQSLDQGLQFLIQYYNGEERAKGNILERFSAQQFPDLHSELNLSSLELGDSALYFCASSTLVPIGYGYTFGSGTRLTVV.